Listed below are T cell receptor beta chains from one sample, sequenced in a study of T cell responses to AZD1222 COVID-19 vaccine. The protocol was immunoSEQ multiplex PCR, while the TCRdb copy is restricted to in-frame clones and leaves out a portion. This table holds about 84,000 clones, about 85% found once. The sample here was peripheral blood, taken on day 0 of AZD1222 vaccination. The receptor source for this set is an adult in good health. Both conserved end residues are part of each CDR3. A D gene is named only where the DNA matches it firmly. For some rows the clone size is stated as once, few or many, or as a class when expanded; others skip it.

v_gene: TRBV12-3/TRBV12-4
j_gene: TRBJ1-4
d_gene: .
abundance: .
CDR3nt: TGTGCCAGCAGGGCAGGTCTTAACGAAAAACTGTTTTTT
CDR3aa: CASRAGLNEKLFF

v_gene: TRBV10-1
j_gene: TRBJ2-1
d_gene: .
abundance: .
CDR3nt: TGCGCCAGCAGCCGGGACCAGTCTGACTCCGAGCAGTTCTTC
CDR3aa: CASSRDQSDSEQFF

v_gene: TRBV23-1
j_gene: TRBJ1-2
d_gene: TRBD1
abundance: .
CDR3nt: TGCGCCAGCAGTCAGGTCGTGAGACAGGGTCCTAGGAGAGGCTACACCTTC
CDR3aa: CASSQVVRQGPRRGYTF

v_gene: TRBV19
j_gene: TRBJ1-1
d_gene: .
abundance: .
CDR3nt: TGTGCCAGTAGTAAAAAGCTAAGGACGGTGAACACTGAAGCTTTCTTT
CDR3aa: CASSKKLRTVNTEAFF

v_gene: TRBV7-2
j_gene: TRBJ1-5
d_gene: .
abundance: .
CDR3nt: TGTGCCAGCAGCCGTGGGGGCGGGAATCAGCCCCAGCATTTT
CDR3aa: CASSRGGGNQPQHF

v_gene: TRBV5-1
j_gene: TRBJ1-5
d_gene: .
abundance: .
CDR3nt: TGCGCCAGCAGCTCGTCCACTGGACAGCAGCCCCAGCATTTT
CDR3aa: CASSSSTGQQPQHF

v_gene: TRBV18
j_gene: TRBJ2-5
d_gene: .
abundance: .
CDR3nt: TGTGCCAGCTTCAACAGTCGCCAAGAGACCCAGTACTTC
CDR3aa: CASFNSRQETQYF

v_gene: TRBV6-1
j_gene: TRBJ1-4
d_gene: TRBD1
abundance: .
CDR3nt: TGTGCCAGCAGTGAAGATATCGACAGGGTTAATGAAAAACTGTTTTTT
CDR3aa: CASSEDIDRVNEKLFF

v_gene: TRBV11-2
j_gene: TRBJ1-1
d_gene: .
abundance: .
CDR3nt: TGTGCCAGCAGCGCATCAGGGTACACTGAAGCTTTCTTT
CDR3aa: CASSASGYTEAFF

v_gene: TRBV6-5
j_gene: TRBJ1-2
d_gene: .
abundance: few
CDR3nt: TGTGCCAGCAGTTCCCCGTATCGAAATGGGGATGGCTACACCTTC
CDR3aa: CASSSPYRNGDGYTF

v_gene: TRBV2
j_gene: TRBJ1-1
d_gene: .
abundance: .
CDR3nt: TGTGCCAGCATAATCCAGGGGATTGGAACTGAAGCTTTCTTT
CDR3aa: CASIIQGIGTEAFF

v_gene: TRBV6-5
j_gene: TRBJ1-2
d_gene: TRBD1
abundance: .
CDR3nt: TGTGCCAGCAGTTACACCGGACAGGGGGGTGGCTACACCTTC
CDR3aa: CASSYTGQGGGYTF

v_gene: TRBV7-3
j_gene: TRBJ1-6
d_gene: .
abundance: .
CDR3nt: TGTGCCAGCAGCTTAACGGGGACACCAAATAATTCACCCCTCCACTTT
CDR3aa: CASSLTGTPNNSPLHF

v_gene: TRBV12-3/TRBV12-4
j_gene: TRBJ1-2
d_gene: .
abundance: .
CDR3nt: TGTGCCAGCAGTTTAGCCGAGGATGGCTACACCTTC
CDR3aa: CASSLAEDGYTF

v_gene: TRBV2
j_gene: TRBJ2-7
d_gene: .
abundance: few
CDR3nt: TGTGCCAGCAGTGAAGCCCGCCTAGTGCCGTACTTC
CDR3aa: CASSEARLVPYF

v_gene: TRBV6-2/TRBV6-3
j_gene: TRBJ2-2
d_gene: TRBD2
abundance: once
CDR3nt: TGTGCCAGCAGTTCATCGCCAGCGGGAGCCACCGGGGAGCTGTTTTTT
CDR3aa: CASSSSPAGATGELFF

v_gene: TRBV27
j_gene: TRBJ2-2
d_gene: .
abundance: .
CDR3nt: TGTGCCAGCAGTATTAGGACGGGGAACACCGGGGAGCTGTTTTTT
CDR3aa: CASSIRTGNTGELFF

v_gene: TRBV12-5
j_gene: TRBJ2-2
d_gene: TRBD1
abundance: .
CDR3nt: TGTGCTAGTGGTTTGGAAACAGGGGTAGGCACCGGGGAGCTGTTTTTT
CDR3aa: CASGLETGVGTGELFF

v_gene: TRBV6-5
j_gene: TRBJ1-2
d_gene: TRBD1
abundance: .
CDR3nt: TGTGCCAGCAGCCGCCGACAGGGCCATGGCTACACCTTC
CDR3aa: CASSRRQGHGYTF

v_gene: TRBV12-3/TRBV12-4
j_gene: TRBJ1-1
d_gene: .
abundance: .
CDR3nt: TGTGCCAGCACTTTCGGAGGCGACACTGAAGCTTTCTTT
CDR3aa: CASTFGGDTEAFF

v_gene: TRBV5-6
j_gene: TRBJ1-2
d_gene: TRBD1
abundance: .
CDR3nt: TGTGCCAGCGTCTCGGGACAGATCTATGGCTACACCTTC
CDR3aa: CASVSGQIYGYTF

v_gene: TRBV4-1
j_gene: TRBJ1-5
d_gene: .
abundance: .
CDR3nt: TGCGCCAGCAGCCCGCCGTTGGGGGGGCCTAATCAGCCCCAGCATTTT
CDR3aa: CASSPPLGGPNQPQHF

v_gene: TRBV5-1
j_gene: TRBJ2-1
d_gene: .
abundance: .
CDR3nt: TGCGCCAGCAGCTTGGTGCCCGGGGATGAGCAGTTCTTC
CDR3aa: CASSLVPGDEQFF

v_gene: TRBV10-3
j_gene: TRBJ1-1
d_gene: TRBD1
abundance: .
CDR3nt: TGTGCCATCAGGGCGACAGGGCTCGAGACTGAAGCTTTCTTT
CDR3aa: CAIRATGLETEAFF

v_gene: TRBV5-8
j_gene: TRBJ1-2
d_gene: .
abundance: .
CDR3nt: TGTGCCAGCAGCTTCAGTCGGTATGGCTACACCTTC
CDR3aa: CASSFSRYGYTF

v_gene: TRBV5-8
j_gene: TRBJ1-5
d_gene: .
abundance: .
CDR3nt: TGTGCCAGCAGCCCGGGCTTACAGCATTTT
CDR3aa: CASSPGLQHF

v_gene: TRBV9
j_gene: TRBJ2-1
d_gene: TRBD2
abundance: .
CDR3nt: TGTGCCAGCAGCGTTGGACTAGCGGGGTACAATGAGCAGTTCTTC
CDR3aa: CASSVGLAGYNEQFF

v_gene: TRBV6-5
j_gene: TRBJ1-1
d_gene: .
abundance: once
CDR3nt: TGTGCCAGCAGCCAAAGAACTGAAGCTTTCTTT
CDR3aa: CASSQRTEAFF

v_gene: TRBV2
j_gene: TRBJ1-4
d_gene: .
abundance: .
CDR3nt: TGTGCCAGCAGTGAAAGGTCCGGGCAGACTAATGAAAAACTGTTTTTT
CDR3aa: CASSERSGQTNEKLFF

v_gene: TRBV27
j_gene: TRBJ2-4
d_gene: .
abundance: .
CDR3nt: TGTGCCAGCAGTCCCCTGGGAGTGGAGGACGGAAGGCGGATTTTAGCCAAAAACATTCAGTACTTC
CDR3aa: CASSPLGVEDGRRILAKNIQYF

v_gene: TRBV7-9
j_gene: TRBJ2-1
d_gene: TRBD1
abundance: once
CDR3nt: TGTGCCAGCAGCTTAGTGGTGACAGGGGGATGGGATGAGCAGTTCTTC
CDR3aa: CASSLVVTGGWDEQFF

v_gene: TRBV12-3/TRBV12-4
j_gene: TRBJ2-7
d_gene: .
abundance: .
CDR3nt: TGTGCCAGCAGTTTTGGCTCCTCATACGAGCAGTACTTC
CDR3aa: CASSFGSSYEQYF

v_gene: TRBV2
j_gene: TRBJ2-7
d_gene: TRBD2
abundance: .
CDR3nt: TGTGCCAGCAGTCCCTTAAGCGGGAGGGCCAACTACGAGCAGTACTTC
CDR3aa: CASSPLSGRANYEQYF

v_gene: TRBV7-2
j_gene: TRBJ1-1
d_gene: .
abundance: .
CDR3nt: TGTGCCAGCAGGCGGACAGTGAACACTGAAGCTTTCTTT
CDR3aa: CASRRTVNTEAFF

v_gene: TRBV11-3
j_gene: TRBJ2-1
d_gene: .
abundance: .
CDR3nt: TGTGCCAGCAGCTTAAACAATGAGCAGTTCTTC
CDR3aa: CASSLNNEQFF

v_gene: TRBV30
j_gene: TRBJ2-7
d_gene: TRBD1
abundance: .
CDR3nt: TGTGCCTGGAGACATAGGGACAGGTCGCAGTACTTC
CDR3aa: CAWRHRDRSQYF

v_gene: TRBV9
j_gene: TRBJ2-1
d_gene: .
abundance: .
CDR3nt: TGTGCCAGCAGCGTAGGACTTTCGACGGACGAGCAGTTCTTC
CDR3aa: CASSVGLSTDEQFF

v_gene: TRBV5-1
j_gene: TRBJ2-2
d_gene: .
abundance: .
CDR3nt: TGCGCCAGCAGCTGGGACCTTTTGGCCGGGGAGCTGTTTTTT
CDR3aa: CASSWDLLAGELFF

v_gene: TRBV7-9
j_gene: TRBJ1-6
d_gene: TRBD1
abundance: .
CDR3nt: TGTGCCAGCAGCTTAGATCCGGGACAGGGAGGTTCACCCCTCCACTTT
CDR3aa: CASSLDPGQGGSPLHF

v_gene: TRBV7-2
j_gene: TRBJ1-4
d_gene: .
abundance: .
CDR3nt: TGTGCCAGCACCGAGGGGGTAGAGGAAAAACTGTTTTTT
CDR3aa: CASTEGVEEKLFF

v_gene: TRBV5-6
j_gene: TRBJ2-1
d_gene: TRBD2
abundance: .
CDR3nt: TGTGCCAGCAGCTGGGGACTATCCCGAGAGCAGTTCTTC
CDR3aa: CASSWGLSREQFF

v_gene: TRBV16
j_gene: TRBJ1-1
d_gene: .
abundance: .
CDR3nt: TGTGCCAGCAGCCAATCGAGGAGGGAAGATGAAGCTTTCTTT
CDR3aa: CASSQSRREDEAFF

v_gene: TRBV27
j_gene: TRBJ1-1
d_gene: .
abundance: .
CDR3nt: TGTGCCAGCAGTTTGGAAGGGTCGGCAGCCCGGGTCGCTTTCTTT
CDR3aa: CASSLEGSAARVAFF

v_gene: TRBV6-2/TRBV6-3
j_gene: TRBJ2-7
d_gene: .
abundance: .
CDR3nt: TGTGCCAGCAGTCCCCTCCGGGAACCAGCCGCCTCCGAGCAGTACTTC
CDR3aa: CASSPLREPAASEQYF

v_gene: TRBV7-2
j_gene: TRBJ2-1
d_gene: TRBD2
abundance: .
CDR3nt: TGTGCCAGCAGCTTAGTTAGCGGGAGTAATGAGCAGTTCTTC
CDR3aa: CASSLVSGSNEQFF

v_gene: TRBV18
j_gene: TRBJ1-4
d_gene: .
abundance: once
CDR3nt: TGTGCCAGCTCACCACCGGACGGGGATGAAAAACTGTTTTTT
CDR3aa: CASSPPDGDEKLFF

v_gene: TRBV11-2
j_gene: TRBJ1-1
d_gene: TRBD1
abundance: .
CDR3nt: TGTGCCAGCAGCCGCTGGGACAGGGTAGGAACTGAAGCTTTCTTT
CDR3aa: CASSRWDRVGTEAFF

v_gene: TRBV5-6
j_gene: TRBJ1-3
d_gene: .
abundance: .
CDR3nt: TGTGCCAGCACCAAAAACCCCTCTGGAAACACCATATATTTT
CDR3aa: CASTKNPSGNTIYF

v_gene: TRBV6-1
j_gene: TRBJ2-3
d_gene: TRBD2
abundance: .
CDR3nt: TGTGCCAGCAGTGAATCGGTTAGCGGGAAGTCAGATACGCAGTATTTT
CDR3aa: CASSESVSGKSDTQYF

v_gene: TRBV9
j_gene: TRBJ2-5
d_gene: .
abundance: once
CDR3nt: TGTGCCAGCAGCGTAGCGGGGGGCGGGAGTACGGCGGAGACCCAGTACTTC
CDR3aa: CASSVAGGGSTAETQYF

v_gene: TRBV6-5
j_gene: TRBJ1-5
d_gene: .
abundance: once
CDR3nt: TGTGCCAGCAGCCTCGACAGGTTTTCCAATCAGCCCCAGCATTTT
CDR3aa: CASSLDRFSNQPQHF

v_gene: TRBV7-2
j_gene: TRBJ2-3
d_gene: TRBD2
abundance: .
CDR3nt: TGTGCCAGCAGCTTATTCAGTGGGAGGGCGGGAGATACGCAGTATTTT
CDR3aa: CASSLFSGRAGDTQYF

v_gene: TRBV5-4
j_gene: TRBJ1-5
d_gene: .
abundance: .
CDR3nt: TGTGCCAGCAGCGCCGGGAACCATCAGCCCCAGCATTTT
CDR3aa: CASSAGNHQPQHF